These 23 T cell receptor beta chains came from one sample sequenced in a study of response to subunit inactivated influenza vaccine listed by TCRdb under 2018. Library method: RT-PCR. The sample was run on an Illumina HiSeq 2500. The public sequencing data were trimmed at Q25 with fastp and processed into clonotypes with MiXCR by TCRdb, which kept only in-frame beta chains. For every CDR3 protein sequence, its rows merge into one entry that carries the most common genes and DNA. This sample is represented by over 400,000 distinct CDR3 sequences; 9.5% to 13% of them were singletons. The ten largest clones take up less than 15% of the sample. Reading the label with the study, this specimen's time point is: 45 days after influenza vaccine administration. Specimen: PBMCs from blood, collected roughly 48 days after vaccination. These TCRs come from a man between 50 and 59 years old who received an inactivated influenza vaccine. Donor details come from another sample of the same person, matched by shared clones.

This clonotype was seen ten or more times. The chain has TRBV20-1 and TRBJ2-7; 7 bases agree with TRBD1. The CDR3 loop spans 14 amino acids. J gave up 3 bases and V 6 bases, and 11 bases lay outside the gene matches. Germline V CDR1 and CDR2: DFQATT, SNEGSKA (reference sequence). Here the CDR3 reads CSAGKPGQIYEQYF. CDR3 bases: TGCAGTGCGGGAAAACCGGGACAGATCTACGAGCAGTACTTC.

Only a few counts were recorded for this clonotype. CDR3 bases: TGCAGTGCTAGAAAGACAGCGAGCTCCTACAATGAGCAGTTCTTC. It codes for CSARKTASSYNEQFF. The rearrangement uses TRBV20-1 and TRBJ2-1; possibly TRBD1 for D (5 bases). The V and J ends lost 2 bases and 0 bases respectively, with 11 bases between them. Germline V gives CDR1 DFQATT, CDR2 SNEGSKA (reference sequence). The CDR3 length is 15 residues.

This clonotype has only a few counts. CDR3 residues: CASNPSSYEQYF. CDR3 DNA: TGTGCCAGCAATCCCAGCTCCTACGAGCAGTACTTC. J is TRBJ2-7 and V is TRBV6-1; D gene uncertain. The germline gives CDR1 MNHNS, CDR2 SASEGT. This CDR3 comprises 12 residues. Deletions cut 7 bases from V and 0 bases from J, with 7 bases between.

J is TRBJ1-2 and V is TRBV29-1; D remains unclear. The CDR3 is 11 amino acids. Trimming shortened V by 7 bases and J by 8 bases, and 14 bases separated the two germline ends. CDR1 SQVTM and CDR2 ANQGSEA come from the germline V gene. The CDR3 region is CSARAGSGYTF. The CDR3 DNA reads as TGCAGCGCCCGCGCGGGAAGCGGCTACACCTTC.

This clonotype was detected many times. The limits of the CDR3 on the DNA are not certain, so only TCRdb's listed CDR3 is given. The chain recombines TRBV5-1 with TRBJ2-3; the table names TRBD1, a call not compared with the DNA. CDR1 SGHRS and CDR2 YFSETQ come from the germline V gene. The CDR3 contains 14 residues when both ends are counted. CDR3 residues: CASTFGQGAQSWYF.

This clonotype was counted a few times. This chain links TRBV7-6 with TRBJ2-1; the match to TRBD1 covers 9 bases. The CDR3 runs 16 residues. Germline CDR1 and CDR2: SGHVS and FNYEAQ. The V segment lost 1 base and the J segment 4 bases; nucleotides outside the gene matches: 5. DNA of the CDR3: TGTGCCAGCAGCTTAGACTCCGGGACAGGGTACAATGAGCAGTTCTTC. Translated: CASSLDSGTGYNEQFF.

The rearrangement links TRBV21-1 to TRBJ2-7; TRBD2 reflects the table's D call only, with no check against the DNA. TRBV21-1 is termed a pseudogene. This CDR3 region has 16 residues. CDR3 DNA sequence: TGTGCCAGCAGCCCGGGTTGGGAGGCGGGTTGGTACGAGCAGTACTTC. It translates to CASSPGWEAGWYEQYF.

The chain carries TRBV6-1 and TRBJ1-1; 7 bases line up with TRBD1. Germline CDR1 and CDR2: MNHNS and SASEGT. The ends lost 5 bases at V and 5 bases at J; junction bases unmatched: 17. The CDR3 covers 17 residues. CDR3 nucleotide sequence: TGTGCCAGCAGTCATGAGACAGGGTGGATGTTTTGGACTGAAGCTTTCTTT. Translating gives CASSHETGWMFWTEAFF.

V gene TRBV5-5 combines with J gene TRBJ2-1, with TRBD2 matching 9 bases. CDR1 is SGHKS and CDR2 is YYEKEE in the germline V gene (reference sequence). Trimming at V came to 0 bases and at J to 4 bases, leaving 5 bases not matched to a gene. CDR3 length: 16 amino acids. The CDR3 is CASSLDSGSPYNEQFF. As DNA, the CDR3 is TGTGCCAGCAGCTTGGATAGCGGGAGCCCTTACAATGAGCAGTTCTTC.

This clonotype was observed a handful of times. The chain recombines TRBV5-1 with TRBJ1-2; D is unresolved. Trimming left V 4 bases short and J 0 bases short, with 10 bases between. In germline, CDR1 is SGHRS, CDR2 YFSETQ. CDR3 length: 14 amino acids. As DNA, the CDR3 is TGCGCCAGCAGCCCGGACGGACCTAACTATGGCTACACCTTC. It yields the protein CASSPDGPNYGYTF.

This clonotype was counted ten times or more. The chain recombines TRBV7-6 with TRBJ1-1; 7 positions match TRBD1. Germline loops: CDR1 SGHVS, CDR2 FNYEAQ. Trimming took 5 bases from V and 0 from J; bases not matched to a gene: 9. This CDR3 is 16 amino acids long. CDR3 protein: CASSQTGEVMNTEAFF. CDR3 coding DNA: TGTGCCAGCAGCCAAACAGGGGAAGTGATGAACACTGAAGCTTTCTTT.

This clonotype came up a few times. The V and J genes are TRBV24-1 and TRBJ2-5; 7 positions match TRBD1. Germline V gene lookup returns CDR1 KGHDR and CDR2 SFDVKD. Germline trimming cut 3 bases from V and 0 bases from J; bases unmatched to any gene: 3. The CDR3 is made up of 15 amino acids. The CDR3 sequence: CATSDPTGDQETQYF. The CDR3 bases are TGTGCCACCAGTGATCCTACAGGGGACCAAGAGACCCAGTACTTC.

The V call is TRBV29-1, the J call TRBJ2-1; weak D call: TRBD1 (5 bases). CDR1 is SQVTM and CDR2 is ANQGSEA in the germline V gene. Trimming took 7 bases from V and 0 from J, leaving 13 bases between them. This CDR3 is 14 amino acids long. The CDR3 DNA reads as TGCAGCGCCGACAGTGAAAGCTCCTACAATGAGCAGTTCTTC. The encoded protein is CSADSESSYNEQFF.

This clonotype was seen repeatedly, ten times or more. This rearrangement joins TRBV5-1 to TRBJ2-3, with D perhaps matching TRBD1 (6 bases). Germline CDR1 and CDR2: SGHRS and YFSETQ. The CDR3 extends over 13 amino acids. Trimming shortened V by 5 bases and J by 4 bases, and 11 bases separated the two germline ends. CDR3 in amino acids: CASRPTGSDTQYF. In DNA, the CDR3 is TGCGCCAGCAGGCCTACAGGGTCAGATACGCAGTATTTT.

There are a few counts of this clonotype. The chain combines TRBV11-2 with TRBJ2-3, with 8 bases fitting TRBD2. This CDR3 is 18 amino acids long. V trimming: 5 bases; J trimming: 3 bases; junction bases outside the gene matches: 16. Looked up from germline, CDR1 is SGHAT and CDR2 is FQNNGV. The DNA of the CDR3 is TGTGCCAGCAGCCTTAGAGGAGCCGCGACTAGCGTTACAGATACGCAGTATTTT. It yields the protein CASSLRGAATSVTDTQYF.

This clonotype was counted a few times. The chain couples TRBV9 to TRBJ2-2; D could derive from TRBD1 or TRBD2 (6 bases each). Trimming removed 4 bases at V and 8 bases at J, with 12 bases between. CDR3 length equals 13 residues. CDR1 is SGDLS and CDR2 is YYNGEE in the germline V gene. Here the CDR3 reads CASSQQGRGELFF. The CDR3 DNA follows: TGTGCCAGCAGCCAGCAGGGGAGGGGGGAGCTGTTTTTT.

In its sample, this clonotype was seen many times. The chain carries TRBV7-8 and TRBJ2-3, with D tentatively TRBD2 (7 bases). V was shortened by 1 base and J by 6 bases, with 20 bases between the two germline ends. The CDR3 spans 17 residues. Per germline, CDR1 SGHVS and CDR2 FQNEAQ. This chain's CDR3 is CASSLVGLTGGGDTQYF. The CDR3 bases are TGTGCCAGCAGCTTAGTTGGTCTAACGGGGGGCGGGGATACGCAGTATTTT.

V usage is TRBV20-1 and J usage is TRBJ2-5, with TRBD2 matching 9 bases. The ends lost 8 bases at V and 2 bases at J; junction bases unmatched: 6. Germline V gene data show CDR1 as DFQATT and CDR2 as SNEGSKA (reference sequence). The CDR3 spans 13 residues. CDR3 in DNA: TGCAGTTCCAGGACTAGCGAACAAGAGACCCAGTACTTC. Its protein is CSSRTSEQETQYF.

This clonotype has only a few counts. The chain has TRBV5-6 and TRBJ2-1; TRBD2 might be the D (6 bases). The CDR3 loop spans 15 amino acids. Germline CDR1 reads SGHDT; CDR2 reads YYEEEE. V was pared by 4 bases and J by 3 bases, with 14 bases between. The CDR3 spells CASSERLVLYNEQFF. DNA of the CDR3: TGTGCCAGCAGCGAAAGACTAGTTCTCTACAATGAGCAGTTCTTC.

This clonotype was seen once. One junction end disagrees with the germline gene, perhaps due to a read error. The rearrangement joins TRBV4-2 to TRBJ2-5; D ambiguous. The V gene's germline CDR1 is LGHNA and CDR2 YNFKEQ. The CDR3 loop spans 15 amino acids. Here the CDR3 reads CAISPGLSPQETQYF. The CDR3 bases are TGTGCCATCAGCCCCGGGCTTAGCCCTCAAGAGACCCAGTACTTC.

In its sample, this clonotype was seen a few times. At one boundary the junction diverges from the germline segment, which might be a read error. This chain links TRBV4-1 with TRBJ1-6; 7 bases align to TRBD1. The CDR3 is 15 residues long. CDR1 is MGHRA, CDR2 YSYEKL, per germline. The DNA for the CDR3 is TGCGCCAGCAGCCAATCGGGACAGAGAAATTCAGCCCTCCACTTT. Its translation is CASSQSGQRNSALHF.

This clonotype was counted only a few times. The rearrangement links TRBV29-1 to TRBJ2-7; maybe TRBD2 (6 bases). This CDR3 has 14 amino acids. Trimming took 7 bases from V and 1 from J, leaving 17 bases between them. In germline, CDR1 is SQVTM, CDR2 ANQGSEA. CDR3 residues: CSATRGALSYEQYF. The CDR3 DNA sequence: TGCAGCGCCACTCGCGGGGCACTTTCCTACGAGCAGTACTTC.

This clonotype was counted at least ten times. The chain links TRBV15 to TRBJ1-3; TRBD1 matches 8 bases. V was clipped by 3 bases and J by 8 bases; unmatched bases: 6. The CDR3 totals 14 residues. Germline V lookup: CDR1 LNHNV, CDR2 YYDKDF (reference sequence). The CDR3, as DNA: TGTGCCACCAGCAGGGACAGGGATTTGGACACCATATATTTT. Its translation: CATSRDRDLDTIYF.